The rows below give T cell receptor beta chains drawn from one sample of a study of cytomegalovirus exposure and HLA in healthy donors. The method was immunoSEQ multiplex PCR; TCRdb's version includes in-frame clones alone and lacks a portion of them. This table has around 170,000 clones, roughly 70% appearing once. The source material was PBMCs. These TCRs come from a girl aged 10 to 17 in good health and CMV-seronegative. Both conserved end residues are part of each CDR3. The D gene is left open where the match is weak. Part of the rows lack a size; the others show once, few, many or a class for expanded clones.

d_gene: .; abundance: .; j_gene: TRBJ2-7; v_gene: TRBV4-2; CDR3nt: TGTGCCAGCAGCCAAGATGAGAGGACGGCAGGGGACGAGCAGTACTTC; CDR3aa: CASSQDERTAGDEQYF
d_gene: .; abundance: .; j_gene: TRBJ1-1; v_gene: TRBV6-5; CDR3nt: TGTGCCAGCAGTTACGCCTTGGGGGGGGGAGCTTTCTTT; CDR3aa: CASSYALGGGAFF
d_gene: .; abundance: .; j_gene: TRBJ2-6; v_gene: TRBV19; CDR3nt: TGTGCCAGTAGTATAGATTCCCGACGGGAACCTAGGTCGGGGGCCAACGTCCTGACTTTC; CDR3aa: CASSIDSRREPRSGANVLTF
d_gene: .; abundance: .; j_gene: TRBJ1-3; v_gene: TRBV19; CDR3nt: TGTGCCAGTAGTATCCCTGCAGGCCTTAGAGGAAACACCATATATTTT; CDR3aa: CASSIPAGLRGNTIYF
d_gene: .; abundance: .; j_gene: TRBJ1-5; v_gene: TRBV2; CDR3nt: TGTGCCAGCAATTCTAACAGGGCTGGTCAGCCCCAGCATTTT; CDR3aa: CASNSNRAGQPQHF
d_gene: .; abundance: .; j_gene: TRBJ1-2; v_gene: TRBV10-3; CDR3nt: TGTGCCATCACGGTTGACAGAGCTAACTATGGCTACACCTTC; CDR3aa: CAITVDRANYGYTF
d_gene: TRBD1; abundance: .; j_gene: TRBJ1-6; v_gene: TRBV7-9; CDR3nt: TGTGCCAGCAGCTCCGGGACAGCGAATTCACCCCTCCACTTT; CDR3aa: CASSSGTANSPLHF
d_gene: .; abundance: .; j_gene: TRBJ1-5; v_gene: TRBV6-1; CDR3nt: TGTGCCAGCAGTGTAGGCAGGGCATTAAATCAGCCCCAGCATTTT; CDR3aa: CASSVGRALNQPQHF
d_gene: TRBD2; abundance: .; j_gene: TRBJ2-5; v_gene: TRBV7-9; CDR3nt: TGTGCCAGCAGCTTCTCCGGACTAGGTGGGCAAGAGACCCAGTACTTC; CDR3aa: CASSFSGLGGQETQYF
d_gene: TRBD1; abundance: .; j_gene: TRBJ1-1; v_gene: TRBV7-9; CDR3nt: TGTGCCAGCAGCTTAGAAGGGACAGCTAACACTGAAGCTTTCTTT; CDR3aa: CASSLEGTANTEAFF
d_gene: TRBD2; abundance: .; j_gene: TRBJ2-7; v_gene: TRBV29-1; CDR3nt: TGCAGTGGGACTAACCCCGCCAGCTACGAGCAGTACTTC; CDR3aa: CSGTNPASYEQYF
d_gene: .; abundance: .; j_gene: TRBJ1-3; v_gene: TRBV6-1; CDR3nt: TGTGCCAGCAGCGGAAGGTTCGACAGTGGAGACACCATATATTTT; CDR3aa: CASSGRFDSGDTIYF
d_gene: .; abundance: .; j_gene: TRBJ2-5; v_gene: TRBV4-2; CDR3nt: TGTGCCAGCAGCCAAGATAACTCCCAAGAGACCCAGTACTTC; CDR3aa: CASSQDNSQETQYF
d_gene: .; abundance: few; j_gene: TRBJ2-5; v_gene: TRBV2; CDR3nt: TGTGCCAGCAGTGGTGACAGTAAAATCCAAGAGACCCAGTACTTC; CDR3aa: CASSGDSKIQETQYF
d_gene: TRBD1; abundance: .; j_gene: TRBJ2-1; v_gene: TRBV19; CDR3nt: TGTGCCAGCGTAGGCCCTCCTTATGGGACAGACAACAATGAGCAGTTCTTC; CDR3aa: CASVGPPYGTDNNEQFF
d_gene: .; abundance: .; j_gene: TRBJ1-2; v_gene: TRBV7-3; CDR3nt: TGTGCCAGCAGCTTGGGAGGGGGATTAGATGGCTACACCTTC; CDR3aa: CASSLGGGLDGYTF
d_gene: .; abundance: once; j_gene: TRBJ1-1; v_gene: TRBV19; CDR3nt: TGTGCCACCGCCCTTGGGAGGGGCGGCACTGAAGCTTTCTTT; CDR3aa: CATALGRGGTEAFF
d_gene: TRBD2; abundance: .; j_gene: TRBJ2-1; v_gene: TRBV10-2; CDR3nt: TGCGCCAGCAGTGAGCCGGGGGGGGCTGTTGAGCAGTTCTTC; CDR3aa: CASSEPGGAVEQFF
d_gene: .; abundance: .; j_gene: TRBJ1-2; v_gene: TRBV5-1; CDR3nt: TGCGCCAGCAGGGATTTTGGGCTGACGGGAGACTATGGCTACACCTTC; CDR3aa: CASRDFGLTGDYGYTF
d_gene: TRBD2; abundance: .; j_gene: TRBJ2-7; v_gene: TRBV5-1; CDR3nt: TGCGCCAGCAGCTCGGGACTAGGCGGCGAGCAGTACTTC; CDR3aa: CASSSGLGGEQYF
d_gene: TRBD1; abundance: .; j_gene: TRBJ2-7; v_gene: TRBV28; CDR3nt: TGTGCCAGCAGTTTAAACTTCAGGGACAGGGAACACGAGCAGTACTTC; CDR3aa: CASSLNFRDREHEQYF
d_gene: TRBD1; abundance: once; j_gene: TRBJ2-3; v_gene: TRBV5-6; CDR3nt: TGTGCCAGCAGCTCGCTAGATTTCCGGGACAGAAAAGCAGATACGCAGTATTTT; CDR3aa: CASSSLDFRDRKADTQYF